The rows below give T cell receptor beta chains drawn from one sample of a study of long-term antiretroviral therapy in people with HIV. Sequencing used immunoSEQ multiplex PCR; TCRdb keeps in-frame clones, though not all of them. In the table there are over 10,000 clones, about four fifths of which are singletons. The sequenced sample was unsorted PBMCs, obtained just over 8 years after starting antiretroviral therapy. Receptors were obtained from a man between 45 and 60 years old with HIV. The CDR3 runs from the conserved cysteine through the conserved F or W. Fields, in order: V gene, D gene, clone size, J gene, CDR3 DNA, CDR3 protein. The D gene is left open where the match is weak. Rows may omit the clone size; those that give it use once, few, many or a size class.

V gene: TRBV10-3; D gene: -; clone size: -; J gene: TRBJ2-2; CDR3 DNA: TGTGCCATCAAGCAGGGCGGCGGGGAGCTGTTTTTT; CDR3 protein: CAIKQGGGELFF
V gene: TRBV5-5; D gene: TRBD1; clone size: medium-sized; J gene: TRBJ2-7; CDR3 DNA: TGTGCCAGCAGCTTGAGACAGGGGTACTACGAGCAGTACTTC; CDR3 protein: CASSLRQGYYEQYF
V gene: TRBV5-1; D gene: TRBD1; clone size: -; J gene: TRBJ1-1; CDR3 DNA: TGCGCCAGCAGTAAGGGACAGCTGAACACTGAAGCTTTCTTT; CDR3 protein: CASSKGQLNTEAFF
V gene: TRBV12-5; D gene: -; clone size: -; J gene: TRBJ1-2; CDR3 DNA: TGTGCTAGTGGTTTGGCAGGACGGTCCTATGGCTACACCTTC; CDR3 protein: CASGLAGRSYGYTF
V gene: TRBV18; D gene: TRBD1; clone size: -; J gene: TRBJ2-7; CDR3 DNA: TGTGCCAGCTCACAGAGTCAGGGGGCGGACGAGCAGTACTTC; CDR3 protein: CASSQSQGADEQYF
V gene: TRBV27; D gene: TRBD2; clone size: -; J gene: TRBJ2-4; CDR3 DNA: TGTGCCAGCATGGGAGGGGCGAGGATTCAGTACTTC; CDR3 protein: CASMGGARIQYF
V gene: TRBV5-1; D gene: TRBD2; clone size: -; J gene: TRBJ2-1; CDR3 DNA: TGCGCCAGCAGCTTCGCCGCGGGGGGACTAGGGGAGCAGTTCTTC; CDR3 protein: CASSFAAGGLGEQFF
V gene: TRBV7-8; D gene: TRBD2; clone size: -; J gene: TRBJ2-1; CDR3 DNA: TGTGCCAGCAGCCAAGGACTAGCGGGGGGTAATGAGCAGTTCTTC; CDR3 protein: CASSQGLAGGNEQFF
V gene: TRBV4-2; D gene: -; clone size: -; J gene: TRBJ2-7; CDR3 DNA: TGTGCCAGCAGCCAAGATTTCGGGACGAGCTCCTACGAGCAGTACTTC; CDR3 protein: CASSQDFGTSSYEQYF
V gene: TRBV30; D gene: TRBD1; clone size: -; J gene: TRBJ1-2; CDR3 DNA: TGTGCCCATCTTTCCGGGACAGGGACCGACTATGGCTACACCTTC; CDR3 protein: CAHLSGTGTDYGYTF
V gene: TRBV11-2; D gene: -; clone size: -; J gene: TRBJ2-7; CDR3 DNA: TGTGCCAGCAGCTTAACCGGGGGGCCAGCCTACGAGCAGTACTTC; CDR3 protein: CASSLTGGPAYEQYF
V gene: TRBV6-1; D gene: TRBD2; clone size: -; J gene: TRBJ2-3; CDR3 DNA: TGTGCCAGCAGTGGTCGGCTAGCGGGGGGGATAGATACGCAGTATTTT; CDR3 protein: CASSGRLAGGIDTQYF
V gene: TRBV7-8; D gene: TRBD1; clone size: -; J gene: TRBJ1-2; CDR3 DNA: TGTGCCAGCAGCTTGGGGGGACAGTTCACCTATGGCTACACCTTC; CDR3 protein: CASSLGGQFTYGYTF
V gene: TRBV2; D gene: -; clone size: -; J gene: TRBJ1-5; CDR3 DNA: TGTGCCAGCAACAAAGGGGTCAATCAGCCCCAGCATTTT; CDR3 protein: CASNKGVNQPQHF
V gene: TRBV29-1; D gene: TRBD2; clone size: -; J gene: TRBJ2-1; CDR3 DNA: TGCAGCGTTTCCGGGGGGTCATCCTACAATGAGCAGTTCTTC; CDR3 protein: CSVSGGSSYNEQFF
V gene: TRBV10-1; D gene: TRBD1; clone size: -; J gene: TRBJ2-7; CDR3 DNA: TGCGCCAGCAGTGCCCAGACAGGGGTACCCTACGAGCAGTACTTC; CDR3 protein: CASSAQTGVPYEQYF
V gene: TRBV30; D gene: TRBD2; clone size: -; J gene: TRBJ2-5; CDR3 DNA: TGTGCCTGGAGGGGCGGGACTAGCGGGTTACAAGAGACCCAGTACTTC; CDR3 protein: CAWRGGTSGLQETQYF
V gene: TRBV7-9; D gene: TRBD1; clone size: -; J gene: TRBJ2-7; CDR3 DNA: TGTGCCAGCACCAAGCTTGGGCAGGGGGCGATCTACGAGCAGTACTTC; CDR3 protein: CASTKLGQGAIYEQYF
V gene: TRBV7-9; D gene: -; clone size: once; J gene: TRBJ2-1; CDR3 DNA: TGTGCCAGCAGTGGGGAGGGGGAAAATTACAATGAGCAGTTCTTC; CDR3 protein: CASSGEGENYNEQFF
V gene: TRBV20-1; D gene: -; clone size: -; J gene: TRBJ2-1; CDR3 DNA: TGCAGTGCTCCGACTAAAGAGCAGTTCTTC; CDR3 protein: CSAPTKEQFF
V gene: TRBV14; D gene: TRBD1; clone size: -; J gene: TRBJ2-7; CDR3 DNA: TGTGCCAGCAGCCCCTGGACAGGGAACTACGAGCAGTACTTC; CDR3 protein: CASSPWTGNYEQYF
V gene: TRBV6-6; D gene: TRBD1; clone size: -; J gene: TRBJ1-1; CDR3 DNA: TGTGCCAGCAGTTACGGGGACAGTGAAGCTTTCTTT; CDR3 protein: CASSYGDSEAFF
V gene: TRBV4-1; D gene: TRBD1; clone size: -; J gene: TRBJ1-4; CDR3 DNA: TGCGCCAGCAGCCAAGAAGGACAGGTGGCGACTGCAACTAATGAAAAACTGTTTTTT; CDR3 protein: CASSQEGQVATATNEKLFF
V gene: TRBV7-3; D gene: TRBD1; clone size: -; J gene: TRBJ2-1; CDR3 DNA: TGTGCCAGCAGCTGGGGACAGGGTATCTACAATGAGCAGTTCTTC; CDR3 protein: CASSWGQGIYNEQFF
V gene: TRBV19; D gene: -; clone size: -; J gene: TRBJ1-1; CDR3 DNA: TGTGCCAGTAGTTTCCCGGGGGGGATGACTGAAGCTTTCTTT; CDR3 protein: CASSFPGGMTEAFF
V gene: TRBV4-1; D gene: -; clone size: -; J gene: TRBJ1-1; CDR3 DNA: TGCGCCAGCAGCCCCCTCACAGGGCCCGAAGCTTTCTTT; CDR3 protein: CASSPLTGPEAFF
V gene: TRBV4-1; D gene: -; clone size: -; J gene: TRBJ1-5; CDR3 DNA: TGCGCCAGCAGCCAGTATGGAGACGTCAATCAGCCCCAGCATTTT; CDR3 protein: CASSQYGDVNQPQHF
V gene: TRBV5-6; D gene: -; clone size: -; J gene: TRBJ2-7; CDR3 DNA: TGTGCCAGCAGCTTCTCCCCCCGGGACCTAGAAACCTACGAGCAGTACTTC; CDR3 protein: CASSFSPRDLETYEQYF
V gene: TRBV7-9; D gene: -; clone size: -; J gene: TRBJ2-3; CDR3 DNA: TGTGCCAGCAGCCCCCCCGCACCAGATACGCAGTATTTT; CDR3 protein: CASSPPAPDTQYF
V gene: TRBV7-2; D gene: TRBD1; clone size: -; J gene: TRBJ1-1; CDR3 DNA: TGTGCCAGCAGCTTAATCGCAGGGGGGACCACTGAAGCTTTCTTT; CDR3 protein: CASSLIAGGTTEAFF
V gene: TRBV27; D gene: -; clone size: -; J gene: TRBJ2-1; CDR3 DNA: TGTGCCAGCAGTTTCACAGGCAATACCTACAATGAGCAGTTCTTC; CDR3 protein: CASSFTGNTYNEQFF
V gene: TRBV28; D gene: -; clone size: -; J gene: TRBJ2-3; CDR3 DNA: TGTGCCAGCAGTTTGTACCCCGGGGCAGATACGCAGTATTTT; CDR3 protein: CASSLYPGADTQYF
V gene: TRBV4-1; D gene: -; clone size: -; J gene: TRBJ1-2; CDR3 DNA: TGCGCCAGCAGCCAAGGTTTAAGGGGGAAGAACTATGGCTACACCTTC; CDR3 protein: CASSQGLRGKNYGYTF
V gene: TRBV30; D gene: TRBD1; clone size: few; J gene: TRBJ1-1; CDR3 DNA: TGTGCCTTACTACAGGGGTTGAACACTGAAGCTTTCTTT; CDR3 protein: CALLQGLNTEAFF
V gene: TRBV5-4; D gene: -; clone size: -; J gene: TRBJ2-1; CDR3 DNA: TGTGCCAGCAGCCCCTGGGCGGGGTCCCAGAGTGAGCAGTTCTTC; CDR3 protein: CASSPWAGSQSEQFF
V gene: TRBV5-1; D gene: -; clone size: -; J gene: TRBJ1-4; CDR3 DNA: TGCGCCAGCAGCTTGGATGCCCTCAGGATCGGTAATGAAAAACTGTTTTTT; CDR3 protein: CASSLDALRIGNEKLFF
V gene: TRBV2; D gene: -; clone size: once; J gene: TRBJ1-2; CDR3 DNA: TGTGCCAGCAGTGAAGCTCAGATGTTACCCTACACCTTC; CDR3 protein: CASSEAQMLPYTF
V gene: TRBV10-3; D gene: -; clone size: few; J gene: TRBJ1-2; CDR3 DNA: TGTGCCACCGAGAGCAACTATGGCTACACCTTC; CDR3 protein: CATESNYGYTF
V gene: TRBV12-5; D gene: -; clone size: once; J gene: TRBJ2-7; CDR3 DNA: TGTGCTAGTGGTTCCGGGAACACCTACGAGCAGTACTTC; CDR3 protein: CASGSGNTYEQYF
V gene: TRBV19; D gene: TRBD1; clone size: -; J gene: TRBJ2-1; CDR3 DNA: TGTGCCAGTAGTATAGGGACAGGGAGCTACAATGAGCAGTTCTTC; CDR3 protein: CASSIGTGSYNEQFF
V gene: TRBV5-4; D gene: -; clone size: -; J gene: TRBJ1-5; CDR3 DNA: TGTGCCAGCAGCGTAGGTAATCAGCCCCAGCATTTT; CDR3 protein: CASSVGNQPQHF